The 10 T cell receptor beta chains below were found in one sample sequenced in a study of STAT5B mutations in CD4+ large granular lymphocyte leukemia. TCRdb's table, derived via immunoSEQ multiplex PCR, lists solely in-frame clones and lacks some. The repertoire holds around 33,000 clones, with around 88% as singletons. The source material was CD4+ T cells from blood buffy coats. The receptors derive from a human donor in good health.

V gene TRBV6-5 combines with J gene TRBJ2-5, with D uncertain. V lost 6 bases and J lost 1, with 9 bases in between. The CDR3 has 13 amino acids. Germline CDR1 MNHEY, CDR2 SVGAGI. Here the CDR3 reads CASSLSGQETQYF. CDR3 DNA sequence: TGTGCCAGCAGCCTCTCCGGCCAAGAGACCCAGTACTTC.

This clone was counted a few times. V is TRBV10-1 and J is TRBJ1-4, with 7 nucleotides matching TRBD1. Germline V gene lookup returns CDR1 WNHNN and CDR2 SYGVQD (reference sequence). V lost 5 bases, J lost 2 bases, and 2 bases stayed unmatched. The length of the CDR3 is 14 residues. CDR3 region: CASSPGQTNEKLFF. The CDR3 DNA sequence: TGCGCCAGCAGTCCGGGACAGACTAATGAAAAACTGTTTTTT.

This rearrangement joins TRBV10-3 to TRBJ2-7; 7 nucleotides match TRBD2. This CDR3 is built from 13 residues. Germline values: CDR1 ENHRY, CDR2 SYGVKD. V lost 7 bases, J lost 6 bases, and 9 bases stayed unmatched. The CDR3 sequence is CAITGSGTTEQYF. As DNA, the CDR3 is TGTGCCATCACCGGGAGCGGGACCACCGAGCAGTACTTC.

The rearrangement links TRBV6-5 to TRBJ2-3, with a tentative D call TRBD1 (6 bases). Trimming took off 5 bases at V and 7 bases at J, with 13 bases between the two ends. This CDR3 region has 13 residues. Germline CDR1 MNHEY, CDR2 SVGAGI. The CDR3 nucleotides are TGTGCCAGCAGTCCCACAGGGCTGTATACGCAGTATTTT. Protein: CASSPTGLYTQYF.

This chain connects TRBV4-3 to TRBJ1-5; D gene uncertain. The V end lost 0 bases, the J end lost 5 bases, and 11 bases lay between the germline ends. This CDR3 comprises 15 residues. Germline V gene sequence: CDR1 LGHNA, CDR2 YSLEER. Here the CDR3 reads CASSQDMDSYQPQHF. The CDR3 DNA reads TGCGCCAGCAGCCAAGATATGGATAGTTATCAGCCCCAGCATTTT.

The CDR3 loop reads CASSVLGSSYNEQFF. The CDR3 bases are TGTGCCAGCAGCGTGCTAGGAAGCTCCTACAATGAGCAGTTCTTC. This sequence joins TRBV7-3 and TRBJ2-1; D remains unclear. CDR3 length equals 15 residues. V was pared by 5 bases and J by 0 bases, with 11 bases between. Per germline, CDR1 SGHTA and CDR2 FQGTGA.

This sequence joins TRBV5-1 and TRBJ2-6; D tentatively fits TRBD1 or TRBD2 (5 bases each). The CDR3 has 18 residues. Trimming removed 3 bases from V and 0 bases from J, with 16 bases in between. Germline V gives CDR1 SGHRS, CDR2 YFSETQ. DNA for the CDR3: TGCGCCAGCAGCTCCCGAGCGGCAGGGAGCTCTGGGGCCAACGTCCTGACTTTC. This encodes CASSSRAAGSSGANVLTF.

The CDR3 region has the DNA TGTGCCAGTAGTCTCAAGCGGGGGGGAACAGATACGCAGTATTTT. Amino acid sequence: CASSLKRGGTDTQYF. The chain uses TRBV19 and TRBJ2-3; 10 nucleotides match TRBD2. V lost 5 bases, J lost 3 bases, and 5 bases stayed unmatched. The CDR3 has 15 amino acids. Germline values: CDR1 LNHDA, CDR2 SQIVND (reference sequence).

This clone was picked up one time. The V and J genes are TRBV5-4 and TRBJ1-1, with a weak D call TRBD1 (5 bases). CDR3 length: 14 amino acids. Germline V gene sequence: CDR1 SGHNT, CDR2 YYREEE (reference sequence). Deletions cut 5 bases from V and 3 bases from J, with 14 bases between. The CDR3 reads CASRPTGLHTEAFF. The CDR3 nucleotides read TGTGCCAGCAGACCCACGGGACTACACACTGAAGCTTTCTTT.

This clone has a single count. V and J are TRBV6-5 and TRBJ1-2, with no clear D. The V and J ends lost 2 bases and 8 bases respectively, with 12 bases between them. Germline V gene lookup returns CDR1 MNHEY and CDR2 SVGAGI. This CDR3 is built from 13 residues. In DNA, the CDR3 is TGTGCCAGCAGTTACGAGAGGGTTGCCGGCTACACCTTC. It codes for CASSYERVAGYTF.